This T cell receptor (beta chain) was identified in a study of T-cell reconstitution after alpha-beta-depleted transplantation in children. The V end lost 5 bases, the J end lost 0 bases, and 10 bases lay between the germline ends. This CDR3 has 14 amino acids. The TCRbeta library was prepared with unique molecular identifiers. TCRdb re-derived calls from the PCR reads in MiXCR, one entry per CDR3 protein. The sample lists some 520,000 distinct CDR3 sequences; about 30% were seen once. The chain couples TRBV12-3 or TRBV12-4 to TRBJ1-1; no clear D gene. The clonotype originates from a human donor who donated a stem cell graft to a child with aplastic anemia. Sequencing used PBMCs from the stem cell graft donor, obtained from the stem cell graft. Here the CDR3 reads CASSPTKMNTEAFF. The CDR3, as DNA: TGTGCCAGCAGTCCTACAAAAATGAACACTGAAGCTTTCTTT.